The 10 T cell receptor beta chains reported below all come from one sample, sequenced in a study of blood T cell repertoires in COVID-19. The assay was immunoSEQ multiplex PCR, and TCRdb's table has in-frame clones only and misses some. The table includes 250,000 to 350,000 clones, 70% to 90% detected once. The sequenced material came from peripheral blood. The receptors derive from a woman in her twenties or thirties with active or convalescent COVID-19.

This chain uses TRBV29-1 with TRBJ2-1; TRBD2 matches at 9 bases. The CDR3 is made up of 13 amino acids. CDR1 and CDR2 (germline): SQVTM, ANQGSEA. J lost 2 bases, V lost 5 bases, and 1 base had no gene match. The CDR3 spells CSVLAGAYNEQFF. In DNA form, the CDR3 reads TGCAGCGTTTTAGCGGGGGCCTACAATGAGCAGTTCTTC.

The chain joins TRBV5-1 to TRBJ2-6; TRBD2 might be the D (5 bases). Deletions cut 0 bases from V and 4 bases from J, with 11 bases between. The CDR3 is 16 amino acids. Germline V lookup: CDR1 SGHRS, CDR2 YFSETQ. This CDR3 is CASSLGAANGANVLTF. The CDR3 DNA is TGCGCCAGCAGCTTGGGAGCGGCGAACGGGGCCAACGTCCTGACTTTC.

V is TRBV6-2 or TRBV6-3 and J is TRBJ2-1, with 10 positions matching TRBD2. Germline V gene sequence: CDR1 MNHEY, CDR2 SVGEGT. With 6 bases clipped from V and 5 bases from J, the junction kept 7 bases outside the gene matches. This CDR3 contains 15 residues. The CDR3 coding sequence is TGTGCCAGCAGCCAAACTAGCGGGACTCACAATGAGCAGTTCTTC. Its translation: CASSQTSGTHNEQFF.

The sample holds a few counts of this clone. The chain combines TRBV5-6 with TRBJ1-1; a weak D match, TRBD1 (5 bases). Germline V gene data show CDR1 as SGHDT and CDR2 as YYEEEE. CDR3 length: 13 residues. V gave up 4 bases and J gave up 0 bases, with 7 bases separating them. DNA for the CDR3: TGTGCCAGCAGCGTGACAGTGAACACTGAAGCTTTCTTT. Its translation: CASSVTVNTEAFF.

The V and J genes are TRBV11-1 and TRBJ2-6; perhaps TRBD1 as D (6 bases). The germline V and J ends were trimmed by 5 bases and 1 base, with 12 bases remaining between them. Germline CDR1 and CDR2: SGHAT and FQDESV (reference sequence). The CDR3 is made up of 16 amino acids. The CDR3 DNA is TGTGCCAGCAGCGCGCGAACAGGGTCTGGGGCCAACGTCCTGACTTTC. Its protein is CASSARTGSGANVLTF.

In its sample, this clone was seen once. The V call is TRBV18, the J call TRBJ1-1; weak D call: TRBD1 (6 bases). The germline CDR1 and CDR2 sequences are KGHSH and LQKENI. The CDR3 sequence is 14 residues long. Between the trimmed V and J ends, which lost 6 bases and 11 bases, there was a span of 22 bases. The CDR3 DNA is TGTGCCAGCTCCCCCAGGGGAGGGTCGCTTTGGGCTTTCTTT. Translation: CASSPRGGSLWAFF.

The chain has TRBV2 and TRBJ1-5; D is ambiguous. The CDR3 consists of 11 residues. The V gene's germline CDR1 is SNHLY and CDR2 FYNNEI. Trimming shortened V by 6 bases and J by 3 bases, and 3 bases separated the two germline ends. The chain's CDR3 is CASRYNQPQHF. The CDR3 DNA reads as TGTGCCAGCAGGTACAATCAGCCCCAGCATTTT.

This chain connects TRBV19 to TRBJ1-2, with 8 bases aligning to TRBD1. CDR3 length: 15 residues. Germline CDR1 is LNHDA and CDR2 is SQIVND (reference sequence). The V and J ends lost 4 bases and 4 bases, in that order; junction bases with no gene match: 8. The CDR3 loop is CASSRSSGTGYGYTF. The CDR3 DNA is TGTGCCAGTAGTAGATCCTCCGGGACAGGCTATGGCTACACCTTC.

This sequence joins TRBV7-9 and TRBJ2-7, with D possibly matching TRBD2 (6 bases). CDR1 and CDR2 from the germline V gene are SEHNR and FQNEAQ (reference sequence). V was pared by 4 bases and J by 2 bases, with 18 bases between. The CDR3 is 16 amino acids. The CDR3 sequence is CASSSILWGVTYEQYF. The CDR3 DNA sequence: TGTGCCAGCAGCTCCATCCTCTGGGGGGTTACCTACGAGCAGTACTTC.

The CDR3 region is CASSPGTGGEKLFF. As DNA, the CDR3 is TGTGCCAGCAGTCCCGGGACAGGGGGTGAAAAACTGTTTTTT. The chain joins TRBV28 to TRBJ1-4, with 11 bases matching TRBD1. V shed 5 bases and J 7 bases; nucleotides not matched to a gene: 3. The CDR3 sequence is 14 residues long. The V gene's germline CDR1 is MDHEN and CDR2 SYDVKM.